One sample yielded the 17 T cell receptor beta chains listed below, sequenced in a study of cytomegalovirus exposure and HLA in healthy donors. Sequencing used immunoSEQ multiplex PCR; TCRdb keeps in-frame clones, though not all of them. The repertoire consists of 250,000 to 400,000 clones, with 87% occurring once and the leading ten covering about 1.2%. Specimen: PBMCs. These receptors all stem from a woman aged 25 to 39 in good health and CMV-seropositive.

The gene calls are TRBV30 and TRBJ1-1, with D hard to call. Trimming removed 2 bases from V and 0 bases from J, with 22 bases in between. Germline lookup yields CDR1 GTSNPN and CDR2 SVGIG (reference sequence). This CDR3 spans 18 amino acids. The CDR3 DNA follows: TGTGCCTGGAGTCTGGGTTTTCGGGCTACCAAAATGAACACTGAAGCTTTCTTT. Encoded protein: CAWSLGFRATKMNTEAFF.

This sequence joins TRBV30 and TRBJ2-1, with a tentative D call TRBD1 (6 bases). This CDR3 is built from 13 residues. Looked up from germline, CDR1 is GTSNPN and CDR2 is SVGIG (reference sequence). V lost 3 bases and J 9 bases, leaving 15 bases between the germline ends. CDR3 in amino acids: CAWSHTGKGEQFF. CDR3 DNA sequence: TGTGCCTGGAGCCATACAGGGAAGGGTGAGCAGTTCTTC.

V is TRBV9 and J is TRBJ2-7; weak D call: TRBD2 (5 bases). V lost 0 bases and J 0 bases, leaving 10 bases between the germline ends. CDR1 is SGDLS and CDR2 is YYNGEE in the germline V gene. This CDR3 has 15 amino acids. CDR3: CASSVEAGGSYEQYF. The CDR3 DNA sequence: TGTGCCAGCAGCGTAGAGGCGGGTGGCTCCTACGAGCAGTACTTC. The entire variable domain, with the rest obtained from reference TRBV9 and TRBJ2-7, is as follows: DSGVTQTPKHLITATGQRVTLRCSPRSGDLSVYWYQQSLDQGLQFLIQYYNGEERAKGNILERFSAQQFPDLHSELNLSSLELGDSALYFCASSVEAGGSYEQYFGPGTRLTVT.

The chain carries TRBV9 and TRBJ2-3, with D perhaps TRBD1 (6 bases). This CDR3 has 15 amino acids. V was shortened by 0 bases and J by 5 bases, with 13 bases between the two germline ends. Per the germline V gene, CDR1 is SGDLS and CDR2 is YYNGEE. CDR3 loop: CASSVEWGPGDTQYF. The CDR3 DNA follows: TGTGCCAGCAGCGTAGAGTGGGGGCCCGGAGATACGCAGTATTTT.

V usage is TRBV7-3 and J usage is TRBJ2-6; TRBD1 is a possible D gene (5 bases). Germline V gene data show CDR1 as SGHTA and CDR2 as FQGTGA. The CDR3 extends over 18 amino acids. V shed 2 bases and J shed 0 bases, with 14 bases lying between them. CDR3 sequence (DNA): TGTGCCAGCAGCTTATATCAGGGAAGGGGCTCTGGGGCCAACGTCCTGACTTTC. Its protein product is CASSLYQGRGSGANVLTF.

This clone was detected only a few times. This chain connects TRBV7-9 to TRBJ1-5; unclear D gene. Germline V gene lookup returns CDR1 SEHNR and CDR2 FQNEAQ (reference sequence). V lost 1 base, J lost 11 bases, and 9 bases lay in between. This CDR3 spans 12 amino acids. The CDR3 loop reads CASSLVGGSQHF. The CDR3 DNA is TGTGCCAGCAGCTTAGTCGGAGGTTCCCAGCATTTT.

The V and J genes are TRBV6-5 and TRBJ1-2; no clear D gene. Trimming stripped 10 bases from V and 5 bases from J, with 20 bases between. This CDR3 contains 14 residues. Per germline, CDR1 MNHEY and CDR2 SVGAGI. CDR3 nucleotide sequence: TGTGCCACGGCCGGGCAGTCCTCGAGGTATGGCTACACCTTC. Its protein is CATAGQSSRYGYTF.

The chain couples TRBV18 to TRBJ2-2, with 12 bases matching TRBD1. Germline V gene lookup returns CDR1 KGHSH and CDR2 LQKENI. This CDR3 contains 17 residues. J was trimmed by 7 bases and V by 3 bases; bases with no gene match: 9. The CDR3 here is CASSPRRDRGRFGELFF. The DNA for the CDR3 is TGTGCCAGCTCACCTCGCAGGGACAGGGGGCGCTTCGGGGAGCTGTTTTTT.

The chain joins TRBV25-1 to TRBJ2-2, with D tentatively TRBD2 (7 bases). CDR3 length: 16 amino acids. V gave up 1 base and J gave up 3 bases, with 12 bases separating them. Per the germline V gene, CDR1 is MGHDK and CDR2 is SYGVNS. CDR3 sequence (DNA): TGTGCCAGCAGTGAATTTGGAGGGGGGGACACCGGGGAGCTGTTTTTT. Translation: CASSEFGGGDTGELFF.

CDR3 protein: CASSLGGTGNQPQHF. CDR3 DNA: TGTGCCAGCAGCTTAGGGGGGACAGGGAATCAGCCCCAGCATTTT. The chain is built from TRBV11-2 and TRBJ1-5; 9 bases are shared with TRBD1. Trimming took 1 base from V and 4 from J; bases not matched to a gene: 2. The CDR3 is 15 residues long. Per germline, CDR1 SGHAT and CDR2 FQNNGV.

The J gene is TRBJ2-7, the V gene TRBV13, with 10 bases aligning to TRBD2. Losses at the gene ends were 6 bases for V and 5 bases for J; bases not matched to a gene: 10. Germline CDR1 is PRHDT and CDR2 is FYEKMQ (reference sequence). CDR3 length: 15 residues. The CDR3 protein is CASSLAGEGVDEQYF. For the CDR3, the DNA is TGTGCCAGCAGTCTAGCGGGAGAAGGGGTCGACGAGCAGTACTTC.

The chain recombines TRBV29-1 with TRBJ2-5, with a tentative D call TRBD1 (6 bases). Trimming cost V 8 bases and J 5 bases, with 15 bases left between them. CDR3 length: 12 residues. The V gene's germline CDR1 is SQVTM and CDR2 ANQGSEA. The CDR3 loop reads CSISRGSETQYF. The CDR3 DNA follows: TGCAGCATATCCAGGGGTAGTGAGACCCAGTACTTC.

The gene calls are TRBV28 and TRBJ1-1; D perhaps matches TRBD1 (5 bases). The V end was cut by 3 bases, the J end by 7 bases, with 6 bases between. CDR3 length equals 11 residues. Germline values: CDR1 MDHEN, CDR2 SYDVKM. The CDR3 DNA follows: TGTGCCAGCAGTTTCGGGGGTGAAGCTTTCTTT. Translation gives CASSFGGEAFF.

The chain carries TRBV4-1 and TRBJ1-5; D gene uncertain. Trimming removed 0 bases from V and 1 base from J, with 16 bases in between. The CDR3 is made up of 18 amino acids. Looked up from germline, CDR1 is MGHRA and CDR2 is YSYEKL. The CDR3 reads CASSQDSGGRASNQPQHF. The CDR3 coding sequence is TGCGCCAGCAGCCAAGATTCGGGAGGGAGAGCGAGCAATCAGCCCCAGCATTTT.

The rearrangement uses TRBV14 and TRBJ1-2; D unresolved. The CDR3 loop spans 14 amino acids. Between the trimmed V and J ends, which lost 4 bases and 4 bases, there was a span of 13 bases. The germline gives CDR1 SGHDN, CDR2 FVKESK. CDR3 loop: CASSRTALAYGYTF. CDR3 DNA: TGTGCCAGCAGCCGGACGGCTCTCGCCTATGGCTACACCTTC. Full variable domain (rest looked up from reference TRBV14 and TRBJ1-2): EAGVTQFPSHSVIEKGQTVTLRCDPISGHDNLYWYRRVMGKEIKFLLHFVKESKQDESGMPNNRFLAERTGGTYSTLKVQPAELEDSGVYFCASSRTALAYGYTFGSGTRLTVV.

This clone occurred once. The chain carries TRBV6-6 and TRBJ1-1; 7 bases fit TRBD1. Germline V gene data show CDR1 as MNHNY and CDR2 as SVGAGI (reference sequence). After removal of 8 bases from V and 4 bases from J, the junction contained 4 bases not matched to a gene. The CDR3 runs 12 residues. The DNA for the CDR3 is TGTGCCAGCTTTAGACAGGGCACTGAAGCTTTCTTT. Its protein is CASFRQGTEAFF.

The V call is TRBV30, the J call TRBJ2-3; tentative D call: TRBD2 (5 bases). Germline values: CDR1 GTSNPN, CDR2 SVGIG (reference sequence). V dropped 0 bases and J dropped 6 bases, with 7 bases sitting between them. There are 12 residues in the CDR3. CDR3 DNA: TGTGCCTGGAGTGTAGGACTGGATACGCAGTATTTT. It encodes CAWSVGLDTQYF.